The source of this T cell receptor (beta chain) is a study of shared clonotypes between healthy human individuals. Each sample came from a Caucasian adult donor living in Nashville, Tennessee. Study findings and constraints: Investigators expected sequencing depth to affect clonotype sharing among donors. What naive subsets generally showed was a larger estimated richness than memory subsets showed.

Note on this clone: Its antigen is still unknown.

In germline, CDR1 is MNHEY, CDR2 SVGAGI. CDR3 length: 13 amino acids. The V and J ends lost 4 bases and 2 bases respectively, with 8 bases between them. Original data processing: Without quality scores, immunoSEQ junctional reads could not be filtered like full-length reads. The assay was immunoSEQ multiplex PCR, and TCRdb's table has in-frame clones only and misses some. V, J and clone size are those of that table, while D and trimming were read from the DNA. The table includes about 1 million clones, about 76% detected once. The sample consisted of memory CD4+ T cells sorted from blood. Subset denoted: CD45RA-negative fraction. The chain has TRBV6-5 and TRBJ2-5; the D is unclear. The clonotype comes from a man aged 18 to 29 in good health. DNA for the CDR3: TGTGCCAGCAGTTCGACCAGTCAAGAGACCCAGTACTTC. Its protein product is CASSSTSQETQYF.